Here is one T cell receptor beta chain with its context. Its antigen is as yet unknown. Here immunoSEQ multiplex PCR was the method, and the copy in TCRdb shows in-frame clones only, minus some. The table shows roughly 2 million clones, with 95% occurring only once. The length of the CDR3 is 15 residues. Germline V gene data show CDR1 as SGDLS and CDR2 as YYNGEE. Trimming stripped 5 bases from V and 2 bases from J, with 14 bases between. This record belongs to a study of shared clonotypes between healthy human individuals. Findings and caveats of the study: Few donors restricted represented genetic and exposure-history diversity.

The sequencing sample was made of naive CD4+ T cells sorted from blood. As for subset: CD45RA+ positively selected. This sequence originates from a man aged 18-30 years in good health. V gene TRBV9 combines with J gene TRBJ2-1; TRBD1 or TRBD2 may be the D gene (5 bases each). The CDR3: CASSVTGTAYNEQFF. CDR3 DNA sequence: TGTGCCAGCAGTGTAACCGGGACGGCCTACAATGAGCAGTTCTTC.